This passage covers 25 T cell receptor beta chains from one sample sequenced in a study of blood T cell repertoires in COVID-19. The table came from immunoSEQ multiplex PCR; TCRdb's copy has only in-frame clones and leaves some out. The sample holds 65,000 to 85,000 clones, around 90% seen once. Sequenced material: peripheral blood. These receptors came from a human donor in a cohort sampled during active COVID-19.

The gene calls are TRBV5-3 and TRBJ1-5; D is possibly TRBD1 (5 bases). TRBV5-3 is given ORF status, its function remaining uncertain. V was trimmed by 0 bases and J by 0 bases, leaving 13 bases between them. The CDR3 spans 17 residues. The chain's CDR3 is CARSLGQLIYSNQPQHF. The CDR3 DNA follows: TGTGCCAGAAGCTTGGGACAGCTCATATATAGCAATCAGCCCCAGCATTTT.

The genes are TRBV2 and TRBJ2-1; 7 nucleotides agree with TRBD2. This CDR3 is built from 14 residues. Trimming cost V 4 bases and J 7 bases; bases outside gene matches: 7. Germline loops: CDR1 SNHLY, CDR2 FYNNEI. DNA of the CDR3: TGTGCCAGCAGTGGGGCGGGAGCGTCTAATGAGCAGTTCTTC. This gives the protein CASSGAGASNEQFF.

In the case of this clone: Other nucleotide sequences in the sample specify the same CDR3. The rearrangement joins TRBV5-6 to TRBJ1-5, with a possible D match to TRBD1 (6 bases). This CDR3 is built from 14 residues. Germline lookup yields CDR1 SGHDT and CDR2 YYEEEE. V gave up 2 bases and J gave up 2 bases, with 8 bases separating them. The CDR3 reads CASSLKGGNQPQHF. DNA of the CDR3: TGTGCCAGCAGCTTAAAGGGGGGCAATCAGCCCCAGCATTTT.

The chain joins TRBV3-1 (or the pseudogene TRBV3-2) to TRBJ1-1, with 9 bases matching TRBD1. The CDR3 runs 15 residues. J lost 6 bases, V lost 6 bases, and 11 bases had no gene match. CDR1 and CDR2 (germline): LGHDT, YNNKEL (reference sequence). CDR3 sequence (DNA): TGTGCCAGCAGTCAGGTGGACAGGGGTAACCCTGAAGCTTTCTTT. This sequence encodes CASSQVDRGNPEAFF.

The chain joins TRBV7-3 to TRBJ1-1, with unresolved D. The CDR3 extends over 13 amino acids. The V and J ends lost 2 bases and 2 bases respectively, with 6 bases between them. The germline V gene encodes CDR1 SGHTA and CDR2 FQGTGA. The CDR3 region has the DNA TGTGCCAGCAGCTTACAGGTAAACACTGAAGCTTTCTTT. Residues: CASSLQVNTEAFF.

The chain combines TRBV5-4 with TRBJ2-1; a possible D gene is TRBD1 (7 bases). Germline V CDR1 and CDR2: SGHNT, YYREEE (reference sequence). Trimming stripped 9 bases from V and 8 bases from J, with 15 bases between. The CDR3 runs to 12 residues. DNA of the CDR3: TGTGCCACCTTTCAGGGGGGCGATGAGCAGTTCTTC. This sequence encodes CATFQGGDEQFF. Combining the CDR3 with reference TRBV5-4 and TRBJ2-1 gives the whole variable domain ETGVTQSPTHLIKTRGQQVTLRCSSQSGHNTVSWYQQALGQGPQFIFQYYREEENGRGNFPPRFSGLQFPNYSSELNVNALELDDSALYLCATFQGGDEQFFGPGTRLTVL.

This clone appeared once. The chain combines TRBV7-2 with TRBJ2-1; 9 positions agree with TRBD2. Germline values: CDR1 SGHTA, CDR2 FQGNSA. The CDR3 loop spans 15 amino acids. Trimming took 3 bases from V and 10 from J; bases not matched to a gene: 10. The CDR3 protein is CASSFHPSGIGEQFF. The CDR3, as DNA: TGTGCCAGCAGCTTTCACCCTAGCGGGATTGGGGAGCAGTTCTTC. Using reference TRBV7-2 and TRBJ2-1 for the parts outside the CDR3, the full variable domain is GAGVSQSPSNKVTEKGKDVELRCDPISGHTALYWYRQSLGQGLEFLIYFQGNSAPDKSGLPSDRFSAERTGGSVSTLTIQRTQQEDSAVYLCASSFHPSGIGEQFFGPGTRLTVL.

This sequence joins TRBV7-2 and TRBJ2-5; the match to TRBD2 covers 7 bases. The CDR3 contains 16 residues. V trimming: 1 base; J trimming: 1 base; junction bases outside the gene matches: 6. Per germline, CDR1 SGHTA and CDR2 FQGNSA. CDR3 bases: TGTGCCAGCAGCTTAGGTCGTCCTAGCGGCCAAGAGACCCAGTACTTC. This encodes CASSLGRPSGQETQYF.

The chain carries TRBV5-1 and TRBJ2-7; D is perhaps TRBD1 (5 bases). Germline values: CDR1 SGHRS, CDR2 YFSETQ. The ends were cut back, 3 bases at V and 0 bases at J, with 7 bases in the middle. The CDR3 has 13 amino acids. CDR3 nucleotide sequence: TGCGCCAGCAGCTCGGACAACTCCTACGAGCAGTACTTC. Its protein product is CASSSDNSYEQYF.

The CDR3: CASSLGTSGPNTGELFF. The CDR3 DNA reads as TGCGCCAGCAGCTTGGGGACTAGCGGACCGAACACCGGGGAGCTGTTTTTT. V usage is TRBV5-1 and J usage is TRBJ2-2; 10 nucleotides line up with TRBD2. The germline V gene encodes CDR1 SGHRS and CDR2 YFSETQ. The length of the CDR3 is 17 residues. V gave up 0 bases and J gave up 0 bases; unmatched junction bases: 2. Complete variable domain (other parts from reference TRBV5-1 and TRBJ2-2): KAGVTQTPRYLIKTRGQQVTLSCSPISGHRSVSWYQQTPGQGLQFLFEYFSETQRNKGNFPGRFSGRQFSNSRSEMNVSTLELGDSALYLCASSLGTSGPNTGELFFGEGSRLTVL.

This clone has a single count. The CDR3 is CASSVLGAGELFF. The CDR3 coding sequence is TGTGCCAGCAGCGTCCTAGGCGCCGGGGAGCTGTTTTTT. V and J are TRBV2 and TRBJ2-2; D is ambiguous. V lost 6 bases and J 6 bases, leaving 11 bases between the germline ends. Germline V gives CDR1 SNHLY, CDR2 FYNNEI. The CDR3 consists of 13 residues.

This chain's CDR3 is CASGLVPYEQYF. CDR3 coding DNA: TGCGCCAGCGGACTAGTCCCCTACGAGCAGTACTTC. The gene calls are TRBV5-1 and TRBJ2-7, with 7 bases that match TRBD2. This CDR3 comprises 12 residues. Germline CDR1 and CDR2: SGHRS and YFSETQ. The trim removed 7 bases at V and 2 bases at J, leaving 3 bases unmatched.

This chain joins TRBV5-1 and TRBJ2-3; 13 bases match TRBD2. Looked up from germline, CDR1 is SGHRS and CDR2 is YFSETQ. The CDR3 loop spans 16 amino acids. Trimming at V came to 4 bases and at J to 5 bases, leaving 7 bases not matched to a gene. DNA for the CDR3: TGCGCCAGCAGCAACTCCGGGACTAGCGGGGTAGATACGCAGTATTTT. Residues: CASSNSGTSGVDTQYF.

V usage is TRBV7-8 and J usage is TRBJ1-2; tentative D call: TRBD1 (6 bases). The CDR3 has 16 amino acids. The V gene lost 0 bases and the J gene lost 4 bases, with 15 bases spanning the gap. Per the germline V gene, CDR1 is SGHVS and CDR2 is FQNEAQ. In nucleotides, the CDR3 is TGTGCCAGCAGCTTAGCCGGCCAGGGGAAGGCCTATGGCTACACCTTC. Protein: CASSLAGQGKAYGYTF.

The chain recombines TRBV27 with TRBJ2-5; 12 bases agree with TRBD2. The CDR3 is 19 amino acids. With 3 bases clipped from V and 3 bases from J, the junction kept 14 bases outside the gene matches. Germline CDR1 MNHEY, CDR2 SMNVEV (reference sequence). The DNA for the CDR3 is TGTGCCAGCAGTTTCTACACCTCAAAGAGGACTAGCGGGGAAGAGACCCAGTACTTC. Protein product: CASSFYTSKRTSGEETQYF.

The chain is built from TRBV4-3 and TRBJ2-1; 7 bases are shared with TRBD1. V was clipped by 1 base and J by 7 bases; unmatched bases: 13. CDR1 and CDR2 (germline): LGHNA, YSLEER. The CDR3 runs to 17 residues. DNA for the CDR3: TGCGCCAGCAGCCAAGTTCGCAACACAGGGGCCCGGAATGAGCAGTTCTTC. Encoded protein: CASSQVRNTGARNEQFF.

The chain has TRBV3-1 (or the pseudogene TRBV3-2) and TRBJ2-1, with 15 bases that match TRBD2. Germline CDR1 reads LGHDT; CDR2 reads YNNKEL (reference sequence). The CDR3 covers 15 residues. Trimming at V came to 6 bases and at J to 9 bases, leaving 6 bases not matched to a gene. The CDR3 loop reads CASSPGLAGGGEQFF. In nucleotides, the CDR3 is TGTGCCAGCAGTCCCGGACTAGCGGGGGGGGGTGAGCAGTTCTTC.

This clone was seen only a few times. This sequence joins TRBV7-9 and TRBJ1-4; 7 bases are shared with TRBD1. With V trimmed by 5 bases and J by 0 bases, 6 bases remained unmatched. The CDR3 has 16 residues. CDR1 is SEHNR, CDR2 FQNEAQ, per germline (reference sequence). CDR3 DNA sequence: TGTGCCAGCAGCACTCCCGGGACAGCAACTAATGAAAAACTGTTTTTT. As protein: CASSTPGTATNEKLFF.

In this sample, this clone turned up a few times. The rearrangement joins TRBV4-1 to TRBJ1-6; tentative D call: TRBD1 (5 bases). The length of the CDR3 is 15 residues. Germline CDR1 is MGHRA and CDR2 is YSYEKL. V was cut by 0 bases and J by 7 bases, with 10 bases left in between. CDR3 in DNA: TGCGCCAGCAGCCAAGATCAGGGTCTCAATTCACCCCTCCACTTT. Protein product: CASSQDQGLNSPLHF.

The V call is TRBV30, the J call TRBJ2-5; 9 bases map to TRBD1. The germline CDR1 and CDR2 sequences are GTSNPN and SVGIG (reference sequence). V lost 2 bases, J lost 4 bases, and 8 bases stayed unmatched. CDR3 size: 15 residues. DNA of the CDR3: TGTGCCTGGAGTCTTCCGGGACAGGGTTCAGAGACCCAGTACTTC. Protein sequence: CAWSLPGQGSETQYF.

The chain carries TRBV7-2 and TRBJ2-5; 7 positions match TRBD1. Per the germline V gene, CDR1 is SGHTA and CDR2 is FQGNSA. J was trimmed by 2 bases and V by 5 bases; bases with no gene match: 11. The length of the CDR3 is 16 residues. The CDR3 sequence: CASSAYRGLGQETQYF. For the CDR3, the DNA is TGTGCCAGCAGCGCCTACAGGGGTTTGGGGCAAGAGACCCAGTACTTC.

The rearrangement uses TRBV7-9 and TRBJ2-1; D is possibly TRBD2 (6 bases). V lost 4 bases, J lost 8 bases, and 12 bases lay in between. This CDR3 region has 13 residues. Per the germline V gene, CDR1 is SEHNR and CDR2 is FQNEAQ (reference sequence). The CDR3 here is CASSSPRDYEQFF. CDR3 nucleotides: TGTGCCAGCAGCTCGCCCCGGGACTATGAGCAGTTCTTC.

The chain has TRBV10-1 and TRBJ2-7, with D possibly TRBD1 on 5 matching bases. The V gene's germline CDR1 is WNHNN and CDR2 SYGVQD (reference sequence). The CDR3 contains 14 residues. Trimming shortened V by 9 bases and J by 6 bases, and 21 bases separated the two germline ends. The CDR3 reads CARSRPSSGIEQYF. The CDR3 DNA is TGCGCCAGAAGTCGACCCTCCTCAGGGATCGAGCAGTACTTC.

This chain uses TRBV19 with TRBJ1-1; 7 positions match TRBD1. The CDR3 has 14 amino acids. Germline V gene lookup returns CDR1 LNHDA and CDR2 SQIVND (reference sequence). V lost 3 bases to trimming and J lost 4 bases; unmatched junction nucleotides: 5. Here the CDR3 reads CASSITGDVTEAFF. In nucleotides, the CDR3 is TGTGCCAGTAGTATCACAGGGGATGTCACTGAAGCTTTCTTT.

In its sample, this clone was seen once. J is TRBJ1-5 and V is TRBV12-5; a possible D gene is TRBD1 (5 bases). The CDR3 totals 16 residues. V lost 1 base, J lost 0 bases, and 10 bases lay in between. Looked up from germline, CDR1 is LGHNT and CDR2 is FRNRAP. The CDR3 nucleotides are TGTGCTAGTGGTTTGGGGACATCGGATAGCAATCAGCCCCAGCATTTT. It translates to CASGLGTSDSNQPQHF.